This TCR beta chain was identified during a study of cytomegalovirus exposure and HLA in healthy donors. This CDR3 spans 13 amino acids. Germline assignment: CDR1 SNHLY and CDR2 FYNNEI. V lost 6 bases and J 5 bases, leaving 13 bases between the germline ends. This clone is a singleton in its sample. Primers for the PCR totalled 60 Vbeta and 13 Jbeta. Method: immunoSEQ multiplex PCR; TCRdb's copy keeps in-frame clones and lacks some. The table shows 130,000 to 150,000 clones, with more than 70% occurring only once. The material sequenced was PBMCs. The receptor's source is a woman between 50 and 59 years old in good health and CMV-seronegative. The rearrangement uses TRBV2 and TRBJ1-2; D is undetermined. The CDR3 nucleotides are TGTGCCAGCAGGACTGAAATTCTGTATGGCTACACCTTC. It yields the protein CASRTEILYGYTF.